The source of this T cell receptor beta chain is a study of blood T cell repertoires in COVID-19 (dated by TCRdb to the early 2020s). Looking at the study overall: Samples covering the acute and convalescent phases of COVID-19 were provided by collaborators in the United States, Italy and Spain. The material from the prospective study consisted of cDNA or gDNA derived from T cells, B-cell-depleted T cells, or PBMCs. Subjects who had been exposed to COVID-19, were actively infected with it, or had recovered from it provided the deeply sampled blood TCRbeta repertoires that made up the dataset. The repertoires were made available in a free public database intended to serve as a resource for research on the immune response to SARS-CoV-2. Samples came from the ongoing ImmuneRACE study (first 160 participants) plus 1,254 subjects from 6 global collaborators. Sample metadata almost always included a de-identified subject ID, COVID-19 status, age in years and sex. Where available, HLA class I and class II types were obtained from metadata supplied by the sample provider rather than from assay-based typing. Findings and caveats that apply to the study as a whole: Clinical and demographic metadata were provided uncurated, with the amount varying by source and participant.

CDR1 and CDR2 are drawn from the germline V gene: SGHVS, FQNEAQ. The CDR3 contains 13 residues, cysteine and phenylalanine counted. Only the CDR3 portion is preserved as DNA: 39 bases, with reading frame beginning at the first base. For this clone: Its antigen is not yet known. No much larger clone exists at a distance of one base, and base qualities are not known.

Whole blood was collected in K2EDTA tubes by collaborating institutions according to the institutions' own protocols. Collaborator samples were shipped for TCRbeta analysis as frozen whole blood, isolated PBMCs, or DNA extracted from either sample type. The immunoSEQ Assay, a bias-controlled multiplex PCR, was used to amplify TCRbeta CDR3 regions from genomic DNA. The authors' pipeline ran thus. The number of nucleated cells in each sample was estimated by amplification of reference gene primers within the assay. To quantify the absolute abundance of each unique TCRbeta CDR3 rearrangement, sequence reads were collapsed and filtered. For each sample, productive Simpson clonality was calculated by taking the square root of Simpson's diversity index across productive rearrangements. TCRdb took this table from immuneACCESS and kept in-frame rearrangements with V and J called. Such tables lack part of the clones; where checked against another copy, unresolved V genes explain under half of the gap, and the rest is unexplained. V and J calls and clone size are as listed in that table; D and trimming were resolved from the DNA. This sample is represented by 180,000 or so clones; roughly 88% of them were singletons. The biggest ten clones account for over 2.5% of the sample.

The rearrangement combines TRBV7-8 with TRBJ2-1, with a weak D call of TRBD2 (6 bases match). The sample was peripheral blood. The TCR comes from a man in his fifties or sixties with acute or convalescent COVID-19. The sequenced DNA: TGTGCTTCCCGGAGGGGATCTGGGGATGAGCAGTTCTTC. This translates into CASRRGSGDEQFF. Reference TRBV7-8 and TRBJ2-1 proteins supply the regions before and after the CDR3; the full variable domain is: GAGVSQSPRYKVAKRGQDVALRCDPISGHVSLFWYQQALGQGPEFLTYFQNEAQLDKSGLPSDRFFAERPEGSVSTLKIQRTQQEDSAVYLCASRRGSGDEQFFGPGTRLTVL.